Below are 12 T cell receptor beta chains sequenced from a single sample in a study of beta chain features in type 1 diabetes. The study, taken as a whole, reports: Researchers report that Type 1 diabetes patients had moderately but significantly shorter TCRB CDR3s across all four CD4+ subsets.

All of the isolated RNA was reverse transcribed, so expressed TCRB transcripts were sequenced. The protocol was immunoSEQ multiplex PCR, while the TCRdb copy is restricted to in-frame clones and leaves out a portion. The data hold a few hundred thousand clones, with under 20% observed a single time. Antigen specificity for these receptors is unknown. Source material: naive CD4+ T cells from blood. The receptor source for this set is a man aged 25-40 years with type 1 diabetes.

This sequence joins TRBV7-9 and TRBJ2-4, with D uncertain. The V end was cut by 1 base, the J end by 6 bases, with 4 bases between. CDR1 is SEHNR, CDR2 FQNEAQ, per germline (reference sequence). CDR3 length equals 12 residues. The CDR3 region has the DNA TGTGCCAGCAGCTTAGAGGGAAACATTCAGTACTTC. Encoded protein: CASSLEGNIQYF.

This clone was counted between two and nine times. V usage is TRBV30 and J usage is TRBJ2-2, with 7 bases matching TRBD1. The germline CDR1 and CDR2 sequences are GTSNPN and SVGIG (reference sequence). V was pared by 3 bases and J by 4 bases, with 5 bases of the junction left unmatched. The CDR3 covers 14 residues. CDR3 loop: CAWRGTGATGELFF. CDR3 nucleotide sequence: TGTGCCTGGAGGGGTACAGGGGCCACCGGGGAGCTGTTTTTT.

Of note for this clone: Other DNA sequences in this sample translate to the same CDR3. CDR3 sequence reads: CASSVAGESNQPQHF. The CDR3 DNA sequence: TGTGCCAGCAGCGTAGCCGGGGAAAGCAATCAGCCCCAGCATTTT. The rearrangement links TRBV9 to TRBJ1-5; D call uncertain. V was cut by 0 bases and J by 1 base, with 8 bases left in between. Germline CDR1 SGDLS, CDR2 YYNGEE. The CDR3 has 15 residues. Full variable domain (remainder filled in from reference TRBV9 and TRBJ1-5): DSGVTQTPKHLITATGQRVTLRCSPRSGDLSVYWYQQSLDQGLQFLIQYYNGEERAKGNILERFSAQQFPDLHSELNLSSLELGDSALYFCASSVAGESNQPQHFGDGTRLSIL.

CDR3: CSVDVRSTDTQYF. For the CDR3, the DNA is TGCAGCGTTGATGTCCGGAGCACAGATACGCAGTATTTT. J is TRBJ2-3 and V is TRBV29-1, with D unclear. V lost 3 bases and J 0 bases, leaving 7 bases between the germline ends. The CDR3 spans 13 residues. Germline V gives CDR1 SQVTM, CDR2 ANQGSEA.

The CDR3 DNA sequence: TGTGCCAGCAGTTTACAGTCGGCCGGGGATGAGCAGTTCTTC. This sequence encodes CASSLQSAGDEQFF. J is TRBJ2-1 and V is TRBV28; TRBD2 might be the D (5 bases). V lost 2 bases and J 8 bases, leaving 13 bases between the germline ends. Germline CDR1 and CDR2: MDHEN and SYDVKM. This CDR3 comprises 14 residues.

J is TRBJ1-5 and V is TRBV2, with a possible D match to TRBD1 (5 bases). Trimming left V 1 base short and J 6 bases short, with 16 bases between. Per the germline V gene, CDR1 is SNHLY and CDR2 is FYNNEI. This CDR3 is built from 16 residues. The CDR3 reads CASSEGRGSGAQPQHF. CDR3 in DNA: TGTGCCAGCAGTGAAGGTAGGGGCAGTGGAGCTCAGCCCCAGCATTTT.

This chain uses TRBV21-1 with TRBJ2-5; TRBD1, the table's D call, lacks a check against the DNA. TRBV21-1 is assigned pseudogene status. This CDR3 spans 15 amino acids. CDR3 in amino acids: CASSPGPTGRETQYF. The CDR3 DNA sequence: TGTGCCAGCAGTCCCGGCCCCACAGGCCGCGAGACCCAGTACTTC.

This chain uses TRBV25-1 with TRBJ2-6; D unresolved. The CDR3 sequence is 14 residues long. Germline CDR1 reads MGHDK; CDR2 reads SYGVNS. The V end was cut by 1 base, the J end by 0 bases, with 1 base between. As DNA, the CDR3 is TGTGCCAGCAGTGAATTCTCTGGGGCCAACGTCCTGACTTTC. It translates to CASSEFSGANVLTF.

This clone has a handful of counts. The rearrangement links TRBV6-5 to TRBJ2-5; TRBD2 agrees at 9 bases. Germline assignment: CDR1 MNHEY and CDR2 SVGAGI. The CDR3 covers 14 residues. V was pared by 3 bases and J by 5 bases, with 4 bases of the junction left unmatched. The DNA of the CDR3 is TGTGCCAGCAGTTATGATAGCGGGGGCGAGACCCAGTACTTC. Translating gives CASSYDSGGETQYF.

This clone has a handful of counts. The gene calls are TRBV30 and TRBJ2-3, with D tentatively TRBD1 or TRBD2 (5 bases each). V lost 5 bases, J lost 1 base, and 10 bases lay in between. The CDR3 sequence is 13 residues long. Germline lookup yields CDR1 GTSNPN and CDR2 SVGIG (reference sequence). The CDR3 protein is CAWEGQGTDTQYF. The CDR3, as DNA: TGTGCCTGGGAGGGGCAAGGCACAGATACGCAGTATTTT.

The genes are TRBV28 and TRBJ2-1, with 7 bases lining up with TRBD2. This CDR3 has 14 amino acids. Trimming cost V 10 bases and J 4 bases; bases outside gene matches: 10. Germline values: CDR1 MDHEN, CDR2 SYDVKM. The CDR3 DNA reads TGTGCCACCCACGTCGCTAGCGGATACAATGAGCAGTTCTTC. This encodes CATHVASGYNEQFF.

This clone has a handful of counts. V and J are TRBV9 and TRBJ1-1; D uncertain. CDR1 and CDR2 from the germline V gene are SGDLS and YYNGEE. Trimming cost V 5 bases and J 4 bases, with 15 bases left between them. CDR3 size: 14 residues. CDR3 protein: CASSPPTPGTEAFF. The CDR3, as DNA: TGTGCCAGCAGTCCACCGACACCAGGCACTGAAGCTTTCTTT.